This T cell receptor (beta chain) came from a study of cytomegalovirus exposure and HLA in healthy donors. The overall study: The roughly 130 validation repertoires, a later analysis reported, used the same platform as the 600 to 850 repertoires from the first cohort.

Points on this clone: Its target is unknown.

General observations from the study: Diagnosis of cytomegalovirus status made by the classifier reportedly showed high specificity and sensitivity. Rare TCR sequences predominated, though certain public TCRs were found in many donors.

Measured with immunoSEQ multiplex PCR; TCRdb has only the in-frame clones, and not every one. Of more than 300,000 clones in the sample, around 86% were seen once. The TCR was taken from a woman aged 18-29 years in good health and CMV-seronegative. The source material was PBMCs.

The CDR3 nucleotides read TGTGCCAGCTCACCGCGGCAGTATGCCTACGAGCAGTACTTC. Encoded protein: CASSPRQYAYEQYF. The chain is built from TRBV18 and TRBJ2-7; no clear D gene. The CDR3 is made up of 14 amino acids. V was trimmed by 3 bases and J by 2 bases, leaving 11 bases between them. Germline V CDR1 and CDR2: KGHSH, LQKENI.